The 5 T cell receptor beta chains below all came from one sample that was sequenced in a study of T and B cells in COVID-19 patients. TRB rearrangements were amplified by multiplex PCR with BIOMED2 TRB-A/B primers. TCRdb passed the multiplex PCR reads through MiXCR, listing each CDR3 protein once. The repertoire holds some 6,000 distinct CDR3 sequences, with 25% to 30% as singletons. From blood, roughly 250-550 ng of genomic DNA served as TRB template. Sequencing was performed on blood. The origin of the receptors is a human donor with active COVID-19.

This clonotype is categorized as medium-sized. The V and J genes are TRBV29-1 and TRBJ1-1; no firm D call. Trimming took 2 bases from V and 10 from J, leaving 2 bases between them. This CDR3 is built from 8 residues. Germline loops: CDR1 SQVTM, CDR2 ANQGSEA. The CDR3: CSVERAFF. The CDR3 DNA follows: TGCAGCGTTGAACGAGCTTTCTTT.

By sample fraction, this clonotype is medium-sized. The rearrangement uses TRBV7-6 and TRBJ2-7, with D possibly being TRBD2 (6 bases). This CDR3 region has 14 residues. Germline V gives CDR1 SGHVS, CDR2 FNYEAQ. V dropped 3 bases and J dropped 5 bases, with 14 bases sitting between them. CDR3 residues: CASSFASEEDEQYF. CDR3 DNA: TGTGCCAGCAGCTTCGCTAGCGAAGAAGACGAGCAGTACTTC.

This clonotype came up a few times. The chain is built from TRBV12-3 or TRBV12-4 and TRBJ1-2; D ambiguous. The CDR3 length is 13 residues. V gave up 5 bases and J gave up 7 bases, with 14 bases separating them. Here the CDR3 reads CASSPFTMSGYTF. The CDR3 DNA reads as TGTGCCAGCAGTCCCTTTACTATGAGTGGCTACACCTTC.

V gene TRBV4-2 combines with J gene TRBJ2-7; the match to TRBD2 covers 7 bases. The CDR3 is 15 residues long. Unmatched junction bases numbered 8, after V lost 1 base and J lost 5 bases. Germline loops: CDR1 LGHNA, CDR2 YNFKEQ. The CDR3 sequence: CASSQGGGSIDEQYF. The CDR3 nucleotides are TGTGCCAGCAGCCAAGGGGGCGGGAGTATAGACGAGCAGTACTTC.

This clonotype is deemed medium-sized (0.01 to 0.1%). This sequence joins TRBV24-1 and TRBJ2-2; 7 bases map to TRBD1. The CDR3 has 15 amino acids. The V and J ends lost 1 base and 5 bases, in that order; junction bases with no gene match: 3. Germline lookup yields CDR1 KGHDR and CDR2 SFDVKD. The CDR3 reads CATSDLPTGTGELFF. CDR3 nucleotides: TGTGCCACCAGTGATTTACCGACAGGGACCGGGGAGCTGTTTTTT.